This T cell receptor beta chain is drawn from a study of CD8 T cells in ankylosing spondylitis. J gave up 2 bases and V 4 bases, and 7 bases lay outside the gene matches. The CDR3 covers 17 residues. Germline V gene sequence: CDR1 LGHDT, CDR2 YNNKEL (reference sequence). This clonotype was seen a few times. TCRdb analysed the 5' RACE reads with MiXCR anew, one entry per CDR3 protein. The table records 300,000 to 350,000 distinct CDR3 sequences, roughly 15% of them present only once. The TCR sequence derives from a male donor with ankylosing spondylitis or in good health (not recorded which). This chain uses TRBV3-1 with TRBJ2-2; 10 bases are shared with TRBD2. The material sequenced was blood, either unsorted or a sorted T cell fraction (not recorded which). The CDR3 here is CASSLRLAGLNTGELFF. The CDR3, as DNA: TGTGCCAGCAGCCTCCGACTAGCGGGTCTTAACACCGGGGAGCTGTTTTTT.